This T cell receptor beta chain stems from a study of blood T cell repertoires in COVID-19 (TCRdb year 2020). Some background on the complete study: Samples covering the acute and convalescent phases of COVID-19 were provided by collaborators in the United States, Italy and Spain. Where available, HLA class I and class II types were obtained from metadata supplied by the sample provider rather than from assay-based typing. The material from the prospective study consisted of cDNA or gDNA derived from T cells, B-cell-depleted T cells, or PBMCs. Nearly every sample came with metadata listing a de-identified subject ID, COVID-19 status, age in years and sex. A freely available public database, intended as a resource for researchers studying the immune response to SARS-CoV-2, is where the repertoires were released. Deeply sampled blood TCRbeta repertoires from subjects exposed to, actively infected with, or recovered from COVID-19 were included in the dataset. The samples were drawn from two sources: the first 160 participants of the ongoing ImmuneRACE study, and over 950 subjects contributed by 6 global collaborators.

Enrolling through a virtual design, the prospective study's participants ranged in age from roughly 18 to 100 years and lived across 20 to 30 United States geographic areas. In the prospective study, participants were assigned to cohorts based on the clinical history participants reported in a screening survey and a study questionnaire. ImmuneRACE Cohort 3 recovered participants were defined by two consecutive negative NP/OP PCR tests, healthcare professional clearance, or symptom resolution. Mobile phlebotomists in the prospective study collected whole blood, serum and a nasopharyngeal or oropharyngeal swab from every participant. Prospective study participants could optionally give additional blood draws and questionnaires over an approximately two-month period. Before DNA extraction, blood samples from the prospective study were shipped at room temperature or frozen. For this chain, trimming is 9 bases at the V end and 6 bases at the J end, and the number of junction bases without a gene match is 7. The CDR3, cysteine through phenylalanine, is 13 amino acids long. The retained sequence is limited to the CDR3, 39 bases, with the frame set at the first base.

Summary of the overall study and its limitations: How much clinical and demographic metadata was included differed by source and by participant, and the metadata was provided uncurated.

To note about this clone: Its binding antigen is unknown. No much larger clone is present one base from it, and per-base qualities are unavailable.

TCRbeta CDR3 regions were amplified from genomic DNA using the immunoSEQ Assay, a bias-controlled multiplex PCR. In the source study's methods: The number of nucleated cells in each sample was estimated from the amplification of reference gene primers within the assay. Sequence reads were collapsed and filtered to measure the absolute abundance of every unique TCRbeta CDR3 rearrangement. For each sample, productive Simpson clonality was calculated as the square root of Simpson's diversity index across productive rearrangements. Here the immuneACCESS table is served through TCRdb, limited to in-frame sequences with V and J called. Missing clones are a known gap in these copies; in checked studies unresolved V genes cover under half, and the rest lacks a known reason. V, J and clone size were drawn from that table, and D and trimming were deduced from the DNA. The sample data list 200,000 to 250,000 clones, and under 90% of these were observed just once. The ten most abundant clones make up about 3.7% of the sample.

The specimen was PBMCs or T cells enriched from blood (not recorded which). Here the chain combines TRBV12-3 or TRBV12-4 and TRBJ1-5; 8 nucleotides in the junction match TRBD1. The source of this sequence is a woman aged 60-75 years who had recovered from COVID-19. The DNA sequence is as follows: TGTGCCAGTATGCAGGGGGCAGGTCAGCCCCAGCATTTT. This is translated as CASMQGAGQPQHF.